Listed here are 20 T cell receptor beta chains from one sample, sequenced in a study of cytomegalovirus exposure and HLA in healthy donors. With 60 Vbeta and 13 Jbeta primers, the PCR was carried out. Sequenced by immunoSEQ multiplex PCR; TCRdb stores in-frame clones only, minus some. The sample contains 90,000 to 150,000 clones, about three fifths of which appear only once. Sequencing used PBMCs. All receptors come from a man aged 40-49 years in good health and CMV-seropositive.

V gene TRBV5-1 combines with J gene TRBJ2-7; D may be TRBD1 (5 bases). The V gene lost 1 base and the J gene lost 3 bases, with 11 bases spanning the gap. The CDR3 sequence is 14 residues long. Looked up from germline, CDR1 is SGHRS and CDR2 is YFSETQ. CDR3 sequence: CASSLTQAVYEQYF. CDR3 in DNA: TGCGCCAGCAGCTTGACACAGGCGGTCTACGAGCAGTACTTC.

In this sample, this clone turned up a few times. This rearrangement joins TRBV6-1 to TRBJ2-3, with a weak D call TRBD2 (6 bases). The CDR3 loop spans 15 amino acids. The V and J ends lost 2 bases and 0 bases respectively, with 9 bases between them. In germline, CDR1 is MNHNS, CDR2 SASEGT. CDR3 sequence reads: CASSERRGSTDTQYF. Written as DNA, the CDR3 is TGTGCCAGCAGTGAACGGCGGGGAAGCACAGATACGCAGTATTTT.

The chain recombines TRBV10-3 with TRBJ1-6; no reliable D call. This CDR3 comprises 15 residues. Germline CDR1 and CDR2: ENHRY and SYGVKD. The V and J ends lost 0 bases and 9 bases respectively, with 12 bases between them. The CDR3 loop is CAISESAGRGSPLHF. The CDR3 DNA reads as TGTGCCATCAGTGAGTCGGCTGGGAGAGGTTCACCCCTCCACTTT.

This clone has more than one count but fewer than ten. The CDR3 region has the DNA TGCAGCGTTGTAACGGACACCTACGAGCAGTACTTC. Translation: CSVVTDTYEQYF. The V call is TRBV29-1, the J call TRBJ2-7; possibly TRBD1 for D (5 bases). V was trimmed by 4 bases and J by 2 bases, leaving 9 bases between them. Germline loops: CDR1 SQVTM, CDR2 ANQGSEA. The length of the CDR3 is 12 residues.

This chain connects TRBV9 to TRBJ1-4; TRBD1 agrees at 7 bases. CDR3 length equals 15 residues. V gave up 2 bases and J gave up 5 bases; unmatched junction bases: 6. In germline, CDR1 is SGDLS, CDR2 YYNGEE. CDR3 bases: TGTGCCAGCAGCGTCGGCGGGACAGCCAATGAAAAACTGTTTTTT. As protein: CASSVGGTANEKLFF.

This clone turned up a few times. This sequence joins TRBV19 and TRBJ1-4, with TRBD1 matching over 7 bases. V shed 5 bases and J 0 bases; nucleotides not matched to a gene: 9. CDR3 size: 17 residues. Germline V gene lookup returns CDR1 LNHDA and CDR2 SQIVND (reference sequence). The CDR3 DNA is TGTGCCAGTAGTGTGTCAGGGGGAACATCAACTAATGAAAAACTGTTTTTT. Translation: CASSVSGGTSTNEKLFF. The whole variable domain, remainder taken from reference TRBV19 and TRBJ1-4, is DGGITQSPKYLFRKEGQNVTLSCEQNLNHDAMYWYRQDPGQGLRLIYYSQIVNDFQKGDIAEGYSVSREKKESFPLTVTSAQKNPTAFYLCASSVSGGTSTNEKLFFGSGTQLSVL.

The chain joins TRBV29-1 to TRBJ1-2; D is unresolved. The CDR3 contains 12 residues. Per germline, CDR1 SQVTM and CDR2 ANQGSEA. The V end was cut by 4 bases, the J end by 4 bases, with 10 bases between. The CDR3 region is CSVGNRTYGYTF. DNA of the CDR3: TGCAGCGTTGGGAACAGAACCTATGGCTACACCTTC. Filled out from reference TRBV29-1 and TRBJ1-2, the complete variable domain reads SAVISQKPSRDICQRGTSLTIQCQVDSQVTMMFWYRQQPGQSLTLIATANQGSEATYESGFVIDKFPISRPNLTFSTLTVSNMSPEDSSIYLCSVGNRTYGYTFGSGTRLTVV.

This CDR3 is CSVESWLAGGRAQYF. In DNA form, the CDR3 reads TGCAGCGTTGAAAGCTGGCTAGCGGGGGGGCGGGCCCAGTACTTC. The chain joins TRBV29-1 to TRBJ2-5, with 12 bases lining up with TRBD2. This CDR3 spans 15 amino acids. With 2 bases clipped from V and 9 bases from J, the junction kept 10 bases outside the gene matches. From germline, CDR1 is SQVTM and CDR2 ANQGSEA.

This clone has only a few counts. The chain carries TRBV6-4 and TRBJ1-1; tentative D call: TRBD1 (6 bases). V was cut by 4 bases and J by 3 bases, with 15 bases left in between. Germline CDR1 is MRHNA and CDR2 is SNTAGT. CDR3 length: 15 amino acids. The CDR3 nucleotides read TGTGCCAGCAGTGCTGGGGGACACTTTGACACTGAAGCTTTCTTT. Translation: CASSAGGHFDTEAFF.

The rearrangement joins TRBV2 to TRBJ1-2; D unclear. This CDR3 has 13 amino acids. Germline V gives CDR1 SNHLY, CDR2 FYNNEI. Between the trimmed V and J ends, which lost 6 bases and 6 bases, there was a span of 14 bases. The chain's CDR3 is CASREPPEDGYTF. CDR3 bases: TGTGCCAGCAGAGAACCACCCGAGGATGGCTACACCTTC. Using reference TRBV2 and TRBJ1-2 for the parts outside the CDR3, the full variable domain is EPEVTQTPSHQVTQMGQEVILRCVPISNHLYFYWYRQILGQKVEFLVSFYNNEISEKSEIFDDQFSVERPDGSNFTLKIRSTKLEDSAMYFCASREPPEDGYTFGSGTRLTVV.

In this sample, this clone turned up a few times. CDR3 loop: CASSVGGDRNGEQYF. The CDR3 DNA reads TGTGCCAGCAGCGTGGGAGGGGACAGGAATGGCGAGCAGTACTTC. The J gene is TRBJ2-7, the V gene TRBV9, with D maybe TRBD1 (8 bases). Germline V gene lookup returns CDR1 SGDLS and CDR2 YYNGEE. V was trimmed by 2 bases and J by 6 bases, leaving 18 bases between them. The CDR3 runs 15 residues.

This clone was seen a handful of times. This chain connects TRBV7-3 to TRBJ2-3, with D perhaps TRBD2 (5 bases). Trimming removed 2 bases at V and 2 bases at J, with 14 bases between. CDR3 length equals 16 residues. CDR1 and CDR2 (germline): SGHTA, FQGTGA. CDR3 sequence: CASSLGIGGYTDTQYF. The CDR3 DNA reads as TGTGCCAGCAGCTTAGGAATTGGCGGGTACACAGATACGCAGTATTTT. Supplemented by reference TRBV7-3 and TRBJ2-3, the full variable domain reads GAGVSQTPSNKVTEKGKYVELRCDPISGHTALYWYRQSLGQGPEFLIYFQGTGAADDSGLPNDRFFAVRPEGSVSTLKIQRTERGDSAVYLCASSLGIGGYTDTQYFGPGTRLTVL.

The rearrangement uses TRBV12-5 and TRBJ2-1; TRBD2 aligns across 10 bases. The germline CDR1 and CDR2 sequences are LGHNT and FRNRAP. The CDR3 contains 16 residues. With V trimmed by 6 bases and J by 0 bases, 5 bases remained unmatched. The CDR3 DNA follows: TGTGCTAGTGGCTTTAGCGGGGGGAGCTCCTACAATGAGCAGTTCTTC. Translated: CASGFSGGSSYNEQFF.

This clone was seen just once. This chain links TRBV6-1 with TRBJ2-1; 8 bases map to TRBD2. The J segment lost 4 bases and the V segment lost 7 bases, leaving 9 bases of the junction unmatched. Germline V gene data show CDR1 as MNHNS and CDR2 as SASEGT. The CDR3 spans 15 residues. CDR3 bases: TGTGCCAGCATCCCCCACACTAGCGGTTACAATGAGCAGTTCTTC. It is translated as CASIPHTSGYNEQFF.

The chain joins TRBV10-3 to TRBJ1-2; 8 bases are a match to TRBD1. From germline, CDR1 is ENHRY and CDR2 SYGVKD. The J segment lost 4 bases and the V segment lost 8 bases, leaving 12 bases of the junction unmatched. This CDR3 is built from 15 residues. CDR3 region: CAIGGSTGEVYGYTF. Written as DNA, the CDR3 is TGTGCCATCGGGGGTTCGACAGGGGAGGTCTATGGCTACACCTTC.

This CDR3 is CASSRVLTNYGYTF. CDR3 bases: TGTGCCAGTAGTCGTGTACTTACTAACTATGGCTACACCTTC. The chain combines TRBV19 with TRBJ1-2, with D unclear. The V and J ends lost 5 bases and 0 bases respectively, with 10 bases between them. CDR1 LNHDA and CDR2 SQIVND come from the germline V gene (reference sequence). The CDR3 consists of 14 residues.

In its sample, this clone was seen a few times. The rearrangement joins TRBV19 to TRBJ2-1; D is unresolved. CDR3 length: 13 amino acids. V was cut by 0 bases and J by 3 bases, with 3 bases left in between. Per the germline V gene, CDR1 is LNHDA and CDR2 is SQIVND (reference sequence). The CDR3 sequence: CASSIDIYNEQFF. The CDR3 nucleotides read TGTGCCAGTAGTATAGACATCTACAATGAGCAGTTCTTC.

This clone occurred a few times. The chain uses TRBV6-5 and TRBJ1-1; D ambiguous. V was clipped by 2 bases and J by 3 bases, with 13 bases between them. The CDR3 covers 15 residues. Per germline, CDR1 MNHEY and CDR2 SVGAGI. CDR3 amino acids: CASSYGSIGDTEAFF. The CDR3 DNA sequence: TGTGCCAGCAGTTACGGATCCATCGGGGACACTGAAGCTTTCTTT.

The J gene is TRBJ2-7, the V gene TRBV28; 13 bases are shared with TRBD2. V was pared by 6 bases and J by 2 bases, with 7 bases of the junction left unmatched. CDR1 MDHEN and CDR2 SYDVKM come from the germline V gene. The CDR3 sequence is 16 residues long. For the CDR3, the DNA is TGTGCCAGCAGACAACCGGGGACTAGCGGGGCCTACGAGCAGTACTTC. It specifies CASRQPGTSGAYEQYF.

This chain connects TRBV7-3 to TRBJ2-2, with 7 bases lining up with TRBD2. Trimming at V came to 1 base and at J to 3 bases, leaving 8 bases not matched to a gene. Looked up from germline, CDR1 is SGHTA and CDR2 is FQGTGA. CDR3 length: 17 residues. In DNA, the CDR3 is TGTGCCAGCAGCTTAAATAGGCGGGAGTCACACACCGGGGAGCTGTTTTTT. Protein: CASSLNRRESHTGELFF.